The present T cell receptor beta chain was sequenced within a study of human T cells and chemical hapten exposure. Study in general: Patients having alopecia areata, totalis or universalis were mostly female. Study observations and caveats: There was no change with DPC sensitization in TCRs above 1 in 1000 frequency.

From the RACE reads, TCRdb called clonotypes with MiXCR, one entry per CDR3 protein. The sample consists of around 100,000 distinct CDR3 sequences, approximately 11% of them appearing once. Germline V gives CDR1 MNHEY, CDR2 SVGEGT. Germline trimming cut 8 bases from V and 9 bases from J; bases unmatched to any gene: 5. This CDR3 spans 12 amino acids. This clonotype has only a few counts. Its specificity is unknown. Time point noted: patch test 1, 2 weeks after DPC sensitization. Treatment: therapeutic diphenylcyclopropenone sensitization with weekly scalp DPC. The receptor's source is a woman aged 40 to 50 with alopecia areata. Some clones in this sample may be carry-over from other donors' samples. This material consisted of whole blood, taken in connection with sensitization to the hapten diphenylcyclopropenone (DPC). The V call is TRBV6-2 or TRBV6-3, the J call TRBJ2-7, with 12 bases that match TRBD2. CDR3 in DNA: TGTGCCAGCTTTGGACTAGCGGGGTGGCAGTACTTC. It codes for CASFGLAGWQYF.